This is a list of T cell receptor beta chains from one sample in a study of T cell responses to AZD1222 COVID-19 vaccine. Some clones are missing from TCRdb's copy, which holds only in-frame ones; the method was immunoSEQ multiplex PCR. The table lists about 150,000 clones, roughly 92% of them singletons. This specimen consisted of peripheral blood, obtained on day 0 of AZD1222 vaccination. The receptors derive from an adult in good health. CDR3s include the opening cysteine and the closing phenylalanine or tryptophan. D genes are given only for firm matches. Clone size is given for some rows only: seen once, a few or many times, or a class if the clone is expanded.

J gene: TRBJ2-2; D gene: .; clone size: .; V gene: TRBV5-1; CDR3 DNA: TGCGCCAGCAGCCCCGGGACGGCAAACACCGGGGAGCTGTTTTTT; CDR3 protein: CASSPGTANTGELFF
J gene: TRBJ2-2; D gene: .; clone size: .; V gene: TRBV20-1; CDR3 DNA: TGCAGTGTTAGTAAAGACCGCCCGAACACCGGGGAGCTGTTTTTT; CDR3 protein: CSVSKDRPNTGELFF
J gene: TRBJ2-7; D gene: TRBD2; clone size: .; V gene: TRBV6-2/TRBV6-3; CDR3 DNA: TGTGCCAGCAACCCCCTAGCGGGCGTTATCTACGAGCAGTACTTC; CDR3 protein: CASNPLAGVIYEQYF
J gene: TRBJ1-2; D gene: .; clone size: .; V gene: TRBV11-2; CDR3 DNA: TGTGCCAGCAGCCTGGGAGCTAACTATGGCTACACCTTC; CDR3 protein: CASSLGANYGYTF
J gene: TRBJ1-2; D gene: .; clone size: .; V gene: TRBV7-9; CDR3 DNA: TGTGCCAGCAGCCCTATTGGGGTTGTCTATGGCTACACCTTC; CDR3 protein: CASSPIGVVYGYTF
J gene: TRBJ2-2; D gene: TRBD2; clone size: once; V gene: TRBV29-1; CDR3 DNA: TGCAGCGTTCGACTAGCGGGGGCCGGGGAGCTGTTTTTT; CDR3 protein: CSVRLAGAGELFF
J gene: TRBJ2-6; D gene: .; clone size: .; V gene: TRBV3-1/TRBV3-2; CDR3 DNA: TGTGCCAGCAGCCAATGGGGAAGGGCCTCGGGGTCTGGGGCCAACGTCCTGACTTTC; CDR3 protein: CASSQWGRASGSGANVLTF
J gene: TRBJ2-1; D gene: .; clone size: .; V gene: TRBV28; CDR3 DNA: TGTGCCAGCAGTTCCGGGACCTTAAGGCAGTTCTTC; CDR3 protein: CASSSGTLRQFF
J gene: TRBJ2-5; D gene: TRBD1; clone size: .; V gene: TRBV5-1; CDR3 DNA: TGCGCCAGCAGCCCCAGGGGGCAACTAGAGACCCAGTACTTC; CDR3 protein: CASSPRGQLETQYF
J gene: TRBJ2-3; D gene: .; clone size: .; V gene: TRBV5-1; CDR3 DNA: TGCGCCAGCAGTGAAGCGCAGAGCACAGATACGCAGTATTTT; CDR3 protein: CASSEAQSTDTQYF
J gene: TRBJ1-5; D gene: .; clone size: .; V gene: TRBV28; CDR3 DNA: TGTGCCAGCAGTGGCGGGGGAAGCAATCAGCCCCAGCATTTT; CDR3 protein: CASSGGGSNQPQHF
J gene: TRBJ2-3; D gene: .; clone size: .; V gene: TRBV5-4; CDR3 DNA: TGTGCCAGCAGCTGGCAGGACAGCGTGCTGACAGATACGCAGTATTTT; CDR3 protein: CASSWQDSVLTDTQYF
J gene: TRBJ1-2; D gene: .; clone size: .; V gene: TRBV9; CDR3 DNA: TGTGCCAGCAGCGTAGCAGGGGTGCCCGCGGGCTACACCTTC; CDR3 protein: CASSVAGVPAGYTF
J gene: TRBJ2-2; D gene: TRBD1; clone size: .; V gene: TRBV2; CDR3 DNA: TGTGCCAGCAGCTCCGGACAGGGGGCCGGGGAGCTGTTTTTT; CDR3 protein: CASSSGQGAGELFF
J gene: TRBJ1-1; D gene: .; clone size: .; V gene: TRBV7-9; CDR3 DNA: TGTGCCAGCAGCTTAGATATGGGCGTCGCTGAAGCTTTCTTT; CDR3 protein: CASSLDMGVAEAFF
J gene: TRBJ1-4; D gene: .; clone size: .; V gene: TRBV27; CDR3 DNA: TGTGCCAGCAGTTCGGTGGGGGAAAAACTGTTTTTT; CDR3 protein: CASSSVGEKLFF
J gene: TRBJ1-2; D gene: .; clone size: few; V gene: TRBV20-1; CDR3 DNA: TGCAGTGCTAATCGGGACTATGGCTACACCTTC; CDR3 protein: CSANRDYGYTF
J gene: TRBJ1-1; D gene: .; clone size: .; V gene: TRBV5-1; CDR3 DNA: TGCGCCAGCAGCTCTCAGCAGTACACTGAAGCTTTCTTT; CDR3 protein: CASSSQQYTEAFF
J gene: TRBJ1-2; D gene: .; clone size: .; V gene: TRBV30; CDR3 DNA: TGTGCCTGGGTCACGGGGGGTTTTGCCTATGGCTACACCTTC; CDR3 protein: CAWVTGGFAYGYTF
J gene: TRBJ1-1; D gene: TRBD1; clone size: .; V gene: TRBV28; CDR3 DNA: TGTGCCAGCAGGATTGGGACAGGAGGGAACACTGAAGCTTTCTTT; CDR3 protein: CASRIGTGGNTEAFF
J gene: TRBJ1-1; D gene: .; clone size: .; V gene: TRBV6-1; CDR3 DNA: TGTGCCAGCAGTGAAGCATGGGGAGGGAACACTGAAGCTTTCTTT; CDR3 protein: CASSEAWGGNTEAFF
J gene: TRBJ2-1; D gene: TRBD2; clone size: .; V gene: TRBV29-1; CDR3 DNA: TGCAGCGTTGAGCTGACTAGCGCCCATGAGCAGTTCTTC; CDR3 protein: CSVELTSAHEQFF
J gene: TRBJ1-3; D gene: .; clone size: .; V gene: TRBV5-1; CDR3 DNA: TGCGCCAGCAGCTTGGCCCTTCTTGGCTCTGGAAACACCATATATTTT; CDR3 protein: CASSLALLGSGNTIYF